The 29 T cell receptor beta chains below all came from one sample that was sequenced in a study of blood T cell repertoires in COVID-19. The data were produced by immunoSEQ multiplex PCR, yet TCRdb's version contains in-frame clones alone and is incomplete. Of about 190,000 clones listed, 90% were seen once; the top ten hold 0.5% to 0.75%. Sequenced material: peripheral blood. The source of these receptors is a man between 50 and 59 years old with acute or convalescent COVID-19.

The rearrangement links TRBV18 to TRBJ1-1; no firm D call. This CDR3 is built from 16 residues. Trimming removed 3 bases from V and 1 base from J, with 15 bases in between. Germline CDR1 is KGHSH and CDR2 is LQKENI. As DNA, the CDR3 is TGTGCCAGCTCACCGGGTTTGGGCAGAAGGAACACTGAAGCTTTCTTT. This sequence encodes CASSPGLGRRNTEAFF.

The gene calls are TRBV12-3 or TRBV12-4 and TRBJ2-5; D gene uncertain. Trimming removed 3 bases from V and 5 bases from J, with 10 bases in between. The CDR3 runs 13 residues. CDR3 amino acids: CASSFQALETQYF. The CDR3 DNA sequence: TGTGCCAGCAGTTTTCAGGCCCTTGAGACCCAGTACTTC.

V usage is TRBV29-1 and J usage is TRBJ1-3, with D unresolved. V lost 1 base and J lost 4, with 17 bases in between. The CDR3 sequence is 16 residues long. Per germline, CDR1 SQVTM and CDR2 ANQGSEA. CDR3 sequence: CSVEVPTGKVGNTIYF. In DNA, the CDR3 is TGCAGCGTTGAAGTGCCCACGGGGAAGGTCGGAAACACCATATATTTT.

The chain employs TRBV27 and TRBJ2-2; 7 bases map to TRBD2. Germline V gene lookup returns CDR1 MNHEY and CDR2 SMNVEV (reference sequence). This CDR3 has 16 amino acids. J lost 6 bases, V lost 0 bases, and 7 bases had no gene match. CDR3 sequence: CASSLSSGYRPGELFF. The CDR3 coding sequence is TGTGCCAGCAGTTTATCTAGCGGGTACAGACCCGGGGAGCTGTTTTTT.

CDR3 sequence: CASSATGVTEAFF. CDR3 DNA: TGTGCCAGCAGTGCTACAGGGGTCACTGAAGCTTTCTTT. The genes are TRBV12-3 or TRBV12-4 and TRBJ1-1; TRBD1 matches at 7 bases. The CDR3 covers 13 residues. After removal of 5 bases from V and 4 bases from J, the junction contained 4 bases not matched to a gene.

CDR3 coding DNA: TGCAGTTTGAGCCGGGGAGAGACCCAGTACTTC. It translates to CSLSRGETQYF. The rearrangement joins TRBV20-1 to TRBJ2-5; the D gene is possibly TRBD2 (5 bases). This CDR3 spans 11 amino acids. The germline CDR1 and CDR2 sequences are DFQATT and SNEGSKA (reference sequence). Between the trimmed V and J ends, which lost 8 bases and 4 bases, there was a span of 11 bases.

The chain is built from TRBV7-9 and TRBJ2-6; 7 positions agree with TRBD2. The V gene's germline CDR1 is SEHNR and CDR2 FQNEAQ (reference sequence). The CDR3 runs to 19 residues. V was clipped by 4 bases and J by 1 base; unmatched bases: 13. The CDR3 protein is CASSSGGRGSTSGANVLTF. The CDR3 nucleotides read TGTGCCAGCAGCTCGGGAGGCCGTGGCAGCACGTCTGGGGCCAACGTCCTGACTTTC. Filled out from reference TRBV7-9 and TRBJ2-6, the complete variable domain reads DTGVSQNPRHKITKRGQNVTFRCDPISEHNRLYWYRQTLGQGPEFLTYFQNEAQLEKSRLLSDRFSAERPKGSFSTLEIQRTEQGDSAMYLCASSSGGRGSTSGANVLTFGAGSRLTVL.

The rearrangement links TRBV3-1 (or the pseudogene TRBV3-2) to TRBJ2-1, with TRBD2 matching over 10 bases. With 3 bases clipped from V and 6 bases from J, the junction kept 8 bases outside the gene matches. The CDR3 runs 16 residues. The germline CDR1 and CDR2 sequences are LGHDT and YNNKEL (reference sequence). CDR3 sequence (DNA): TGTGCCAGCAGCCATGATAGCGGGGGGCTCCTCAATGAGCAGTTCTTC. The encoded protein is CASSHDSGGLLNEQFF.

A few counts support this clone. DNA for the CDR3: TGTGCCAGCAGCCCCGACAGTAGCAATCAGCCCCAGCATTTT. It is translated as CASSPDSSNQPQHF. The V call is TRBV7-8, the J call TRBJ1-5; possibly TRBD1 for D (5 bases). CDR1 is SGHVS, CDR2 FQNEAQ, per germline. The length of the CDR3 is 14 residues. V was trimmed by 5 bases and J by 0 bases, leaving 8 bases between them.

This clone was seen once. The chain joins TRBV29-1 to TRBJ2-1, with D tentatively TRBD1 (6 bases). The CDR3 consists of 13 residues. V was pared by 5 bases and J by 7 bases, with 15 bases between. In germline, CDR1 is SQVTM, CDR2 ANQGSEA. The CDR3 here is CSVRWDILNEQFF. The DNA of the CDR3 is TGCAGCGTTAGGTGGGACATTTTGAATGAGCAGTTCTTC.

In nucleotides, the CDR3 is TGTGCCAGCAGCTTGGCGACTAGCGGCCCTCCATACTTC. This gives the protein CASSLATSGPPYF. The chain joins TRBV5-4 to TRBJ2-7, with TRBD2 identical over 9 bases. With 0 bases clipped from V and 13 bases from J, the junction kept 8 bases outside the gene matches. Germline V CDR1 and CDR2: SGHNT, YYREEE (reference sequence). CDR3 length: 13 residues.

V is TRBV6-1 and J is TRBJ1-6; no clear D gene. This CDR3 contains 16 residues. Deletions cut 4 bases from V and 10 bases from J, with 20 bases between. Germline CDR1 and CDR2: MNHNS and SASEGT. The CDR3 protein is CASSAPRSGVRSPLHF. The CDR3 coding sequence is TGTGCCAGCAGTGCCCCCCGATCCGGGGTAAGGTCACCCCTCCACTTT.

This chain connects TRBV29-1 to TRBJ2-5; 11 bases are a match to TRBD1. In germline, CDR1 is SQVTM, CDR2 ANQGSEA. This CDR3 comprises 16 residues. Trimming at V came to 4 bases and at J to 5 bases, leaving 12 bases not matched to a gene. CDR3 DNA sequence: TGCAGCGTTGTGGATGAGGGGACAGGGGGTTGGGAGACCCAGTACTTC. It yields the protein CSVVDEGTGGWETQYF. Looking up the rest from reference TRBV29-1 and TRBJ2-5 gives the full variable domain: SAVISQKPSRDICQRGTSLTIQCQVDSQVTMMFWYRQQPGQSLTLIATANQGSEATYESGFVIDKFPISRPNLTFSTLTVSNMSPEDSSIYLCSVVDEGTGGWETQYFGPGTRLLVL.

This clone was seen a single time. The chain combines TRBV19 with TRBJ1-5, with 9 nucleotides matching TRBD1. J was trimmed by 2 bases and V by 5 bases; bases with no gene match: 7. The germline V gene has CDR1 LNHDA and CDR2 SQIVND (reference sequence). This CDR3 region has 16 residues. The DNA for the CDR3 is TGTGCCAGTAGTGGGACAGGGTTCATAGGCAATCAGCCCCAGCATTTT. Translated, it gives CASSGTGFIGNQPQHF.

V is TRBV7-8 and J is TRBJ2-7; TRBD1 aligns across 7 bases. From germline, CDR1 is SGHVS and CDR2 FQNEAQ. V dropped 3 bases and J dropped 5; count of bases not matched to a gene: 4. The CDR3 length is 13 residues. In nucleotides, the CDR3 is TGTGCCAGCAGCTTCACAGGGGAACACGAGCAGTACGTC. This translates into CASSFTGEHEQYV.

This clone showed up just once. The chain uses TRBV28 and TRBJ1-1; 9 positions agree with TRBD1. The J segment lost 3 bases and the V segment lost 6 bases, leaving 11 bases of the junction unmatched. Germline V gene lookup returns CDR1 MDHEN and CDR2 SYDVKM. The CDR3 consists of 16 residues. DNA of the CDR3: TGTGCCAGCAGGCCGTACCAGGGACAGGGATACACTGAAGCTTTCTTT. It yields the protein CASRPYQGQGYTEAFF. Full variable domain (outside the CDR3, taken from reference TRBV28 and TRBJ1-1): DVKVTQSSRYLVKRTGEKVFLECVQDMDHENMFWYRQDPGLGLRLIYFSYDVKMKEKGDIPEGYSVSREKKERFSLILESASTNQTSMYLCASRPYQGQGYTEAFFGQGTRLTVV.

CDR3 DNA sequence: TGCGCCAGCAGCGGGGACATGTCCACCGGGGAGCTGTTTTTT. Translating gives CASSGDMSTGELFF. V usage is TRBV5-1 and J usage is TRBJ2-2; maybe TRBD1 (6 bases). The CDR3 has 14 amino acids. Trimming took 4 bases from V and 4 from J, leaving 11 bases between them. The germline gives CDR1 SGHRS, CDR2 YFSETQ.

The chain recombines TRBV11-1 with TRBJ1-6; D unresolved. V was trimmed by 1 base and J by 12 bases, leaving 10 bases between them. The CDR3 is 13 amino acids. Germline assignment: CDR1 SGHAT and CDR2 FQDESV (reference sequence). This CDR3 reads CASSLDMAGPLHF. The CDR3, as DNA: TGTGCCAGCAGCTTAGATATGGCTGGACCCCTCCACTTT.

J is TRBJ2-1 and V is TRBV2; 7 bases line up with TRBD1. Germline V gives CDR1 SNHLY, CDR2 FYNNEI. The CDR3 is 14 residues long. J gave up 9 bases and V 1 base, and 6 bases lay outside the gene matches. CDR3 residues: CASSEGSGGIEQFF. In DNA form, the CDR3 reads TGTGCCAGCAGTGAAGGGTCAGGGGGAATTGAGCAGTTCTTC.

The chain links TRBV4-3 to TRBJ2-1; maybe TRBD2 (5 bases). Germline lookup yields CDR1 LGHNA and CDR2 YSLEER. With 1 base removed from V and 2 bases from J, the gap between germline ends came to 6 bases. The CDR3 is 14 amino acids. Here the CDR3 DNA reads TGCGCCAGCAGCCAAGCCGGGGCCTACAATGAGCAGTTCTTC. The encoded protein is CASSQAGAYNEQFF.

The chain joins TRBV7-9 to TRBJ2-1; possibly TRBD2 for D (6 bases). Germline values: CDR1 SEHNR, CDR2 FQNEAQ (reference sequence). The CDR3 spans 15 residues. V shed 1 base and J shed 3 bases, with 10 bases lying between them. CDR3 sequence (DNA): TGTGCCAGCAGCTTAGGAGTGGACTACTACAATGAGCAGTTCTTC. Translating it yields CASSLGVDYYNEQFF. The full variable domain, its missing parts supplied by reference TRBV7-9 and TRBJ2-1, is DTGVSQNPRHKITKRGQNVTFRCDPISEHNRLYWYRQTLGQGPEFLTYFQNEAQLEKSRLLSDRFSAERPKGSFSTLEIQRTEQGDSAMYLCASSLGVDYYNEQFFGPGTRLTVL.

The rearrangement joins TRBV2 to TRBJ2-2; TRBD2 matches 8 bases. V trimming: 7 bases; J trimming: 0 bases; junction bases outside the gene matches: 4. Germline CDR1 and CDR2: SNHLY and FYNNEI. This CDR3 is built from 15 residues. CDR3 sequence reads: CASKIAGSNTGELFF. DNA of the CDR3: TGTGCCAGCAAAATAGCGGGATCGAACACCGGGGAGCTGTTTTTT.

CDR3 residues: CSASGDTSRGYTF. CDR3 in DNA: TGCAGTGCTAGTGGGGACACATCGCGTGGCTACACCTTC. V gene TRBV20-1 combines with J gene TRBJ1-2, with D perhaps matching TRBD1 (6 bases). This CDR3 comprises 13 residues. Per the germline V gene, CDR1 is DFQATT and CDR2 is SNEGSKA (reference sequence). Trimming cost V 3 bases and J 7 bases, with 15 bases left between them.

The chain carries TRBV11-3 and TRBJ2-2; 8 positions agree with TRBD1. With V trimmed by 5 bases and J by 5 bases, 10 bases remained unmatched. This CDR3 is built from 16 residues. Germline V gene lookup returns CDR1 SGHNT and CDR2 YENEEA. The CDR3 reads CASSRGQGPGTGELFF. CDR3 coding DNA: TGTGCCAGCAGCCGAGGACAGGGCCCAGGAACCGGGGAGCTGTTTTTT.

The chain joins TRBV30 to TRBJ1-1; D gene uncertain. This CDR3 has 13 amino acids. V was pared by 4 bases and J by 4 bases, with 13 bases between. CDR1 is GTSNPN and CDR2 is SVGIG in the germline V gene (reference sequence). In DNA, the CDR3 is TGTGCCTGGAAGGACCCGGGGAGCACTGAAGCTTTCTTT. As protein: CAWKDPGSTEAFF.

V and J are TRBV11-1 and TRBJ2-2; D possibly corresponds to TRBD1 (5 bases). The CDR3 is 13 amino acids. Germline V lookup: CDR1 SGHAT, CDR2 FQDESV (reference sequence). The CDR3, as DNA: TGTGCTCGACAGTCTACGAGCACCGGGGAGCTGTTTTTT. This encodes CARQSTSTGELFF.

The chain is built from TRBV6-5 and TRBJ2-6; D unresolved. V lost 7 bases and J lost 0, with 10 bases in between. CDR1 and CDR2 (germline): MNHEY, SVGAGI. The CDR3 loop spans 15 amino acids. The CDR3 nucleotides read TGTGCCAGCATAGCACCCGGCTCTGGGGCCAACGTCCTGACTTTC. Translated, it gives CASIAPGSGANVLTF.

V is TRBV5-1 and J is TRBJ2-1, with 11 bases that match TRBD2. CDR1 is SGHRS and CDR2 is YFSETQ in the germline V gene. J gave up 1 base and V 4 bases, and 10 bases lay outside the gene matches. The CDR3 has 18 amino acids. CDR3 amino acids: CASSLEPTSGSSYNEQFF. CDR3 sequence (DNA): TGCGCCAGCAGCCTCGAGCCTACTAGCGGGAGTTCCTACAATGAGCAGTTCTTC.

V is TRBV9 and J is TRBJ2-7; 9 bases are shared with TRBD1. The CDR3 totals 15 residues. V shed 3 bases, J shed 2 bases, and the junction held 6 bases outside the gene matches. Germline CDR1 SGDLS, CDR2 YYNGEE. The CDR3 region is CASSGGQGRAYEQYF. As DNA, the CDR3 is TGTGCCAGCAGCGGGGGACAGGGAAGGGCCTACGAGCAGTACTTC. Based on the CDR3 plus reference TRBV9 and TRBJ2-7, the full variable domain is DSGVTQTPKHLITATGQRVTLRCSPRSGDLSVYWYQQSLDQGLQFLIQYYNGEERAKGNILERFSAQQFPDLHSELNLSSLELGDSALYFCASSGGQGRAYEQYFGPGTRLTVT.